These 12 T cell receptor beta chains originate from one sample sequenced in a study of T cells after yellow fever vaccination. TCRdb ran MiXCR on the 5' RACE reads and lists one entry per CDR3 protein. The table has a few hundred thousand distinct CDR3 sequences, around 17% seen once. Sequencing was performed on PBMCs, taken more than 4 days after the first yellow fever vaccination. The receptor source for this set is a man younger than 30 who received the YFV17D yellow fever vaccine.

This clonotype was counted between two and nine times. The chain's CDR3 is CASRLRPGPYSGETQYF. The CDR3 nucleotides read TGTGCCAGCAGACTACGGCCGGGACCCTACTCGGGAGAGACCCAGTACTTC. The chain links TRBV6-1 to TRBJ2-5; perhaps D is TRBD1 or TRBD2 (5 bases each). From germline, CDR1 is MNHNS and CDR2 SASEGT. The germline V and J ends were trimmed by 6 bases and 4 bases, with 24 bases remaining between them. The CDR3 extends over 17 amino acids.

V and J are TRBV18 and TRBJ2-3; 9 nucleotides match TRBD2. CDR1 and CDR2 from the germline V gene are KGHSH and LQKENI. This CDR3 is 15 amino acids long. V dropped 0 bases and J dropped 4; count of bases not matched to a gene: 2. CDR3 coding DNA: TGTGCCAGCTCACCACCGGGACTAGCAGCAGATACGCAGTATTTT. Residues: CASSPPGLAADTQYF.

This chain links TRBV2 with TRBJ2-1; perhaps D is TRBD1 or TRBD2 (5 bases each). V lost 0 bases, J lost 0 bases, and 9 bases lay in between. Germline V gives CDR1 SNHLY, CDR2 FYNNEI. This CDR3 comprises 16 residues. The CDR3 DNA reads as TGTGCCAGCAGTGAAGCTCAGAGGGGCTCCTACAATGAGCAGTTCTTC. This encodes CASSEAQRGSYNEQFF.

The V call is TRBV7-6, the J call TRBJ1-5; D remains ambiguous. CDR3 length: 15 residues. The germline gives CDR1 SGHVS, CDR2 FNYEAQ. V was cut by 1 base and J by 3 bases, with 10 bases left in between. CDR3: CASSLESAPNQPQHF. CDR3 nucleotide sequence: TGTGCCAGCAGCTTAGAGTCGGCACCCAATCAGCCCCAGCATTTT.

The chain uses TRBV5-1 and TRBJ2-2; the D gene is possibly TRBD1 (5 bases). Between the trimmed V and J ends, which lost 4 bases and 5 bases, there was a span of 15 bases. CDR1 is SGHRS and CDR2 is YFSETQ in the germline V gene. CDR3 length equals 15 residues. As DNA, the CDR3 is TGCGCCAGCAGCCCCGCAGGGTTGGGGACCGGGGAGCTGTTTTTT. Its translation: CASSPAGLGTGELFF.

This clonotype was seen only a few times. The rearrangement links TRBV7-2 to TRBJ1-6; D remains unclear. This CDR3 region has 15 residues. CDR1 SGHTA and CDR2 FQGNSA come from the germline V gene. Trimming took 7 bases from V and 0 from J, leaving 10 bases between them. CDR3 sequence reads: CASTVMGSYNSPLHF. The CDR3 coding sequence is TGTGCCAGCACCGTAATGGGCTCCTATAATTCACCCCTCCACTTT.

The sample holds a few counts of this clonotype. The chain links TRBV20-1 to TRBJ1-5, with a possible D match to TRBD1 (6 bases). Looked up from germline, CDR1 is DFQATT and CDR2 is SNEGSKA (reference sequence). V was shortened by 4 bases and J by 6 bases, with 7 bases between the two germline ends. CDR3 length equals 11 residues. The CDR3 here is CSAKQGQPQHF. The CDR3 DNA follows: TGCAGTGCTAAACAGGGTCAGCCCCAGCATTTT.

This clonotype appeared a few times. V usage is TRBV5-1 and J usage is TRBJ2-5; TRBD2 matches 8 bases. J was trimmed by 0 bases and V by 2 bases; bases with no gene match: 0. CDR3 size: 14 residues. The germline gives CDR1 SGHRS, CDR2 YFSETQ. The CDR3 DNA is TGCGCCAGCAGCTTTAGCGGGAACCAAGAGACCCAGTACTTC. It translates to CASSFSGNQETQYF.

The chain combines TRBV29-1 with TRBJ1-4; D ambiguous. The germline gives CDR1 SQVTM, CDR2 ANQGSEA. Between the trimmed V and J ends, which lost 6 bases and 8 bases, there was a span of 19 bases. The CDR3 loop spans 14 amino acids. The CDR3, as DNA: TGCAGCGTCACCCTCCGGAGGGAGGCGGAAAAACTGTTTTTT. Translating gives CSVTLRREAEKLFF.

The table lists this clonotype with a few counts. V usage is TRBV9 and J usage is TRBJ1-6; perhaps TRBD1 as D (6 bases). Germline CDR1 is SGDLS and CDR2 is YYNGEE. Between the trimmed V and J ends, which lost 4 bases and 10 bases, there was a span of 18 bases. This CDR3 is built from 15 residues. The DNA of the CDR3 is TGTGCCAGCAGCTCAGGGGTAGGGCTAGGGTCACCCCTCCACTTT. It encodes CASSSGVGLGSPLHF.

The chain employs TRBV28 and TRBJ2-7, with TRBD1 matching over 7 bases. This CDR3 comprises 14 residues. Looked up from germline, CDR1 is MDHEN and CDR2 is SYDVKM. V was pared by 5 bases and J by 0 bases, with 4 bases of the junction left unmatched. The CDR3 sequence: CASSRTGNSYEQYV. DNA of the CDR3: TGTGCCAGCAGTCGGACAGGTAACTCCTACGAGCAGTACGTC.

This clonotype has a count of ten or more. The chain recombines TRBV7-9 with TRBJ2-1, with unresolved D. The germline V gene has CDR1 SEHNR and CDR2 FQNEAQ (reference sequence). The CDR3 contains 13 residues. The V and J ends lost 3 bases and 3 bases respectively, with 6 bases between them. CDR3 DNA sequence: TGTGCCAGCAGCTTCTGGGACTACAATGAGCAGTTCTTC. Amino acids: CASSFWDYNEQFF.